The 25 T cell receptor beta chains below were found in one sample sequenced in a study of OX40 agonist ivuxolimab in advanced cancers. Profiled with immunoSEQ multiplex PCR; TCRdb holds only in-frame clones, not every one. The sample yields over 65,000 clones, around nine tenths seen once. The source material was CD4+ or CD8+ T cells sorted from blood, sampled in a trial of the OX40 agonist ivuxolimab. These receptors came from an adult with an advanced solid tumor such as melanoma, head and neck, liver or kidney cancer.

The V gene is TRBV13, the J gene TRBJ2-7; 8 bases are shared with TRBD2. The V gene's germline CDR1 is PRHDT and CDR2 FYEKMQ (reference sequence). Trimming at V came to 1 base and at J to 5 bases, leaving 7 bases not matched to a gene. This CDR3 contains 15 residues. CDR3 loop: CASSLVTAGDHEQYF. For the CDR3, the DNA is TGTGCCAGCAGCTTAGTTACAGCGGGAGATCACGAGCAGTACTTC.

The chain employs TRBV19 and TRBJ1-1; D ambiguous. Trimming took off 3 bases at V and 1 base at J, with 3 bases between the two ends. The CDR3 spans 12 residues. CDR1 is LNHDA, CDR2 SQIVND, per germline (reference sequence). The CDR3: CASSMWNTEAFF. CDR3 DNA: TGTGCCAGTAGTATGTGGAACACTGAAGCTTTCTTT.

The chain joins TRBV7-2 to TRBJ2-1, with 11 bases fitting TRBD2. Germline loops: CDR1 SGHTA, CDR2 FQGNSA. The CDR3 has 16 residues. V shed 3 bases, J shed 8 bases, and the junction held 9 bases outside the gene matches. DNA of the CDR3: TGTGCCAGCAGCTTGGCTAGCGGGAGGCCGTTCGATGAGCAGTTCTTC. Its translation is CASSLASGRPFDEQFF. Together with reference TRBV7-2 and TRBJ2-1, the CDR3 gives the full variable domain: GAGVSQSPSNKVTEKGKDVELRCDPISGHTALYWYRQSLGQGLEFLIYFQGNSAPDKSGLPSDRFSAERTGGSVSTLTIQRTQQEDSAVYLCASSLASGRPFDEQFFGPGTRLTVL.

This CDR3 reads CASTIGLANTYEQYF. CDR3 sequence (DNA): TGCGCCAGCACAATCGGCCTAGCGAATACCTACGAGCAGTACTTC. V is TRBV4-1 and J is TRBJ2-7; tentatively, D is TRBD2 (6 bases). Germline V gene sequence: CDR1 MGHRA, CDR2 YSYEKL. Trimming left V 7 bases short and J 2 bases short, with 18 bases between. The CDR3 covers 15 residues.

The chain joins TRBV4-2 to TRBJ1-5; D is perhaps TRBD1 (5 bases). The CDR3 covers 15 residues. Looked up from germline, CDR1 is LGHNA and CDR2 is YNFKEQ. Trimming pared 3 bases from V and 2 bases from J, leaving 11 bases between. The CDR3 DNA reads TGTGCCAGCAGCCAGGAATGGGGGGGCAATCAGCCCCAGCATTTT. The encoded protein is CASSQEWGGNQPQHF.

This chain connects TRBV6-9 to TRBJ2-3; 7 nucleotides agree with TRBD1. Germline CDR1 is MNHGY and CDR2 is SVAAGI. The CDR3 consists of 18 residues. The trim removed 2 bases at V and 2 bases at J, leaving 13 bases unmatched. The DNA of the CDR3 is TGTGCCAGCAGTTATACATCCGTGAGAGGGACAGACACAGATACGCAGTATTTT. It encodes CASSYTSVRGTDTDTQYF.

The chain carries TRBV19 and TRBJ2-2, with D unresolved. Germline V gives CDR1 LNHDA, CDR2 SQIVND (reference sequence). V shed 4 bases and J shed 6 bases, with 6 bases lying between them. The CDR3 runs to 12 residues. This chain's CDR3 is CASSSIAGELFF. As DNA, the CDR3 is TGTGCCAGTAGTAGTATCGCCGGGGAGCTGTTTTTT.

The chain has TRBV7-2 and TRBJ2-3; no definite D call. CDR1 and CDR2 (germline): SGHTA, FQGNSA. V lost 0 bases, J lost 3 bases, and 1 base lay in between. The CDR3 has 12 amino acids. In DNA form, the CDR3 reads TGTGCCAGCAGCTTAGCGACAGATACGCAGTATTTT. Translation: CASSLATDTQYF.

By frequency in the sample, this clone is medium-sized (0.01 to 0.1%). The chain has TRBV7-9 and TRBJ2-6; no firm D call. Trimming pared 4 bases from V and 2 bases from J, leaving 12 bases between. CDR1 and CDR2 (germline): SEHNR, FQNEAQ (reference sequence). The CDR3 length is 16 residues. The CDR3 bases are TGTGCCAGCAGCTCCACAGCCCCCCCTGGGGCCAACGTCCTGACTTTC. Protein sequence: CASSSTAPPGANVLTF.

V and J are TRBV18 and TRBJ2-3; D is uncertain. Germline lookup yields CDR1 KGHSH and CDR2 LQKENI. This CDR3 has 16 residues. V gave up 2 bases and J gave up 5 bases, with 17 bases separating them. CDR3: CASSPGEGITLDTQYF. The CDR3 bases are TGTGCCAGCTCACCAGGGGAAGGTATAACCCTAGATACGCAGTATTTT. Full variable domain (rest looked up from reference TRBV18 and TRBJ2-3): NAGVMQNPRHLVRRRGQEARLRCSPMKGHSHVYWYRQLPEEGLKFMVYLQKENIIDESGMPKERFSAEFPKEGPSILRIQQVVRGDSAAYFCASSPGEGITLDTQYFGPGTRLTVL.

J is TRBJ1-1 and V is TRBV18, with 10 bases lining up with TRBD1. The CDR3 length is 16 residues. Looked up from germline, CDR1 is KGHSH and CDR2 is LQKENI. V shed 4 bases and J 0 bases; nucleotides not matched to a gene: 5. The CDR3 nucleotides read TGTGCCAGCTCACGGGGACAGGGGAGGTTGAACACTGAAGCTTTCTTT. Translated: CASSRGQGRLNTEAFF. The variable domain in full, with the rest retrieved from reference TRBV18 and TRBJ1-1, is NAGVMQNPRHLVRRRGQEARLRCSPMKGHSHVYWYRQLPEEGLKFMVYLQKENIIDESGMPKERFSAEFPKEGPSILRIQQVVRGDSAAYFCASSRGQGRLNTEAFFGQGTRLTVV.

V and J are TRBV18 and TRBJ1-2; TRBD1 might be the D (6 bases). The germline V gene encodes CDR1 KGHSH and CDR2 LQKENI. With 1 base removed from V and 2 bases from J, the gap between germline ends came to 11 bases. The CDR3 is made up of 15 amino acids. Here the CDR3 DNA reads TGTGCCAGCTCACCACTGGCGGGGGCAAACTATGGCTACACCTTC. It codes for CASSPLAGANYGYTF.

V gene TRBV5-1 combines with J gene TRBJ2-7, with a weak D call TRBD2 (6 bases). CDR3 length: 14 amino acids. Germline V lookup: CDR1 SGHRS, CDR2 YFSETQ. The V end was cut by 6 bases, the J end by 6 bases, with 19 bases between. The CDR3 nucleotides are TGCGCCAGCACTGGTGGGGGGAGTGTGGGCGAGCAGTACTTC. It translates to CASTGGGSVGEQYF.

The rearrangement links TRBV29-1 to TRBJ2-5, with no clear D. The V gene's germline CDR1 is SQVTM and CDR2 ANQGSEA. CDR3 length: 12 residues. V was cut by 7 bases and J by 1 base, with 10 bases left in between. CDR3 bases: TGCAGCGCAGAAGGCAGCCAAGAGACCCAGTACTTC. It is translated as CSAEGSQETQYF.

The chain has TRBV7-8 and TRBJ2-1, with 9 bases that match TRBD1. Looked up from germline, CDR1 is SGHVS and CDR2 is FQNEAQ. The length of the CDR3 is 13 residues. J was trimmed by 12 bases and V by 5 bases; bases with no gene match: 8. The CDR3 is CASSPDRGSGQFF. CDR3 DNA sequence: TGTGCCAGCAGCCCCGACAGGGGGAGTGGGCAGTTCTTC.

The chain employs TRBV28 and TRBJ1-1; D is ambiguous. The ends were cut back, 5 bases at V and 5 bases at J, with 24 bases in the middle. This CDR3 spans 17 amino acids. CDR1 MDHEN and CDR2 SYDVKM come from the germline V gene. The CDR3 region is CASSPNLGLSRRTEAFF. CDR3 DNA: TGTGCCAGCAGTCCCAACCTTGGACTGTCCCGAAGAACTGAAGCTTTCTTT.

V usage is TRBV6-7 and J usage is TRBJ2-3; 12 bases agree with TRBD2. TRBV6-7 is identified as an open reading frame with a role that is uncertain. The CDR3 length is 15 residues. J was trimmed by 5 bases and V by 6 bases; bases with no gene match: 6. The CDR3: CASRRLAGEVDTQYF. Here the CDR3 DNA reads TGTGCCAGCAGGAGACTAGCGGGAGAGGTAGATACGCAGTATTTT.

The chain recombines TRBV7-2 with TRBJ2-3; weak D call: TRBD2 (5 bases). The CDR3 has 14 residues. Germline CDR1 and CDR2: SGHTA and FQGNSA. Trimming removed 1 base from V and 5 bases from J, with 10 bases in between. The CDR3 DNA follows: TGTGCCAGCAGCTTAGGACTAAGCTTAGATACGCAGTATTTT. Residues: CASSLGLSLDTQYF.

This clone was counted once. The CDR3 bases are TGTGCCAGCAGCTCCACTGACAGGGGGCAAGAGACCCAGTACTTC. Its protein product is CASSSTDRGQETQYF. The rearrangement uses TRBV7-3 and TRBJ2-5; 9 bases map to TRBD1. CDR1 and CDR2 from the germline V gene are SGHTA and FQGTGA. J gave up 2 bases and V 4 bases, and 5 bases lay outside the gene matches. There are 15 residues in the CDR3.

Written as DNA, the CDR3 is TGTGCCGTTGGGGGGCCCTTCTATGGCTACACCTTC. Amino acid sequence: CAVGGPFYGYTF. The chain couples TRBV27 to TRBJ1-2; TRBD1 might be the D (6 bases). Germline CDR1 MNHEY, CDR2 SMNVEV (reference sequence). The CDR3 totals 12 residues. Trimming removed 11 bases from V and 4 bases from J, with 14 bases in between.

The chain employs TRBV6-5 and TRBJ2-7; 7 positions agree with TRBD2. The V and J ends lost 6 bases and 5 bases, in that order; junction bases with no gene match: 10. There are 14 residues in the CDR3. CDR1 and CDR2 from the germline V gene are MNHEY and SVGAGI. DNA of the CDR3: TGTGCCAGCAGAACGGGACTAAGTGCGAACGAGCAGTACTTC. It encodes CASRTGLSANEQYF.

The rearrangement joins TRBV19 to TRBJ1-1; D might be TRBD1 (5 bases). From germline, CDR1 is LNHDA and CDR2 SQIVND (reference sequence). The CDR3 length is 14 residues. Trimming shortened V by 4 bases and J by 4 bases, and 13 bases separated the two germline ends. The CDR3 nucleotides are TGTGCCAGTAGTACAGGCCCGGGGGTCACTGAAGCTTTCTTT. Amino acid sequence: CASSTGPGVTEAFF.

The chain combines TRBV5-1 with TRBJ2-1; the D gene is possibly TRBD2 (6 bases). CDR1 is SGHRS, CDR2 YFSETQ, per germline. The CDR3 length is 19 residues. V was shortened by 4 bases and J by 0 bases, with 23 bases between the two germline ends. The chain's CDR3 is CASSPKYNLAHSSYNEQFF. The CDR3 DNA follows: TGCGCCAGCAGCCCTAAATACAACCTAGCGCACAGCTCCTACAATGAGCAGTTCTTC.

V and J are TRBV7-3 and TRBJ1-3; no firm D call. The CDR3 length is 13 residues. Trimming pared 2 bases from V and 3 bases from J, leaving 5 bases between. Germline CDR1 SGHTA, CDR2 FQGTGA. Written as DNA, the CDR3 is TGTGCCAGCAGCTTAGGCGTTGGAAACACCATATATTTT. Its translation: CASSLGVGNTIYF.

In its sample, this clone was seen once. The V call is TRBV5-1, the J call TRBJ2-3; 9 bases match TRBD2. CDR1 and CDR2 (germline): SGHRS, YFSETQ. Trimming took 4 bases from V and 2 from J; bases not matched to a gene: 11. This CDR3 is built from 17 residues. In DNA, the CDR3 is TGCGCCAGCAGCCGGAACCCGGGACTAGCTATCACAGATACGCAGTATTTT. Translating gives CASSRNPGLAITDTQYF.